This TCR beta chain was sequenced in a study of PD-L1 blockade in urothelial cancer. TCRdb's copy holds only in-frame clones and misses some; the assay was immunoSEQ multiplex PCR. Of tens of thousands of clones listed, 80% to 90% were seen once; the top ten hold approximately 10%. Time point here: peripheral blood 6 weeks after treatment start. CDR3 length: 15 residues. Deletions cut 2 bases from V and 0 bases from J, with 11 bases between. Germline-derived CDR1 and CDR2 are MNHEY and SVGAGI. Sequencing was performed on PBMCs, taken around atezolizumab (anti-PD-L1) treatment. The chain couples TRBV6-5 to TRBJ2-7, with D perhaps TRBD1 (5 bases). The receptor was isolated from a man in his 70s with urothelial cancer. The CDR3 here is CASSYSQGNSYEQYF. The CDR3 DNA is TGTGCCAGCAGTTACAGTCAGGGTAACTCCTACGAGCAGTACTTC.